These 14 T cell receptor beta chains share one sample of origin, sequenced in a study of T cells in Graves' hyperthyroidism and ophthalmopathy. The CDR3 regions of TCR beta were amplified from RNA transcripts. With the HTBI primer set, the TCR CDR3 went through a first round of RT-PCR. Via MiXCR, TCRdb re-called the multiplex PCR reads, giving one row per CDR3 protein. The sample has about half a million distinct CDR3 sequences, less than 25% seen once. Sequencing used blood. The receptor set was obtained from a man in his late teens or twenties with Graves' hyperthyroidism.

This clonotype was seen many times. The chain joins TRBV12-3 or TRBV12-4 to TRBJ1-2; D is unresolved. V lost 5 bases and J lost 8, with 18 bases in between. CDR3 size: 14 residues. The CDR3 nucleotides are TGTGCCAGCAGTCCCACCTGGGGAGGTGAGGGCTACACCTTC. It codes for CASSPTWGGEGYTF.

The chain employs TRBV12-3 or TRBV12-4 and TRBJ1-5; D call uncertain. V lost 6 bases and J 5 bases, leaving 8 bases between the germline ends. The CDR3 covers 12 residues. CDR3 amino acids: CASRPPDQPQHF. CDR3 DNA: TGTGCCAGCAGACCTCCCGATCAGCCCCAGCATTTT.

V gene TRBV29-1 combines with J gene TRBJ1-2; 7 bases line up with TRBD1. J lost 6 bases, V lost 5 bases, and 9 bases had no gene match. Germline V gene lookup returns CDR1 SQVTM and CDR2 ANQGSEA. The CDR3 has 13 amino acids. The CDR3 bases are TGCAGCGTTCCCCTCCCAGGGGGTGATGGCTACACCTTC. Residues: CSVPLPGGDGYTF.

This clonotype was seen repeatedly, ten times or more. This rearrangement joins TRBV6-2 or TRBV6-3 to TRBJ2-5, with TRBD2 matching over 10 bases. The CDR3 covers 18 residues. Losses at the gene ends were 2 bases for V and 2 bases for J; bases not matched to a gene: 11. Looked up from germline, CDR1 is MNHEY and CDR2 is SVGEGT. CDR3 loop: CASSYLQRGGLFQETQYF. In DNA form, the CDR3 reads TGTGCCAGCAGTTACCTACAGCGGGGGGGCTTATTTCAAGAGACCCAGTACTTC.

The V and J genes are TRBV28 and TRBJ2-7; possibly TRBD1 for D (6 bases). The V end was cut by 6 bases, the J end by 6 bases, with 18 bases between. CDR1 and CDR2 from the germline V gene are MDHEN and SYDVKM. This CDR3 has 14 residues. Here the CDR3 DNA reads TGTGCCAGCAGATGGACAGAAGGGTTCGGCGAGCAGTACTTC. It is translated as CASRWTEGFGEQYF.

This clonotype has a count of ten or more. V usage is TRBV20-1 and J usage is TRBJ2-7, with a weak D call TRBD1 (6 bases). The CDR3 is 13 amino acids. With 8 bases removed from V and 3 bases from J, the gap between germline ends came to 17 bases. Germline CDR1 is DFQATT and CDR2 is SNEGSKA (reference sequence). The CDR3 bases are TGCAGTTTAGAAGACAGGAGAAACTACGAGCAGTACTTC. It codes for CSLEDRRNYEQYF.

The sample holds many counts of this clonotype. This chain uses TRBV2 with TRBJ1-3; D unresolved. V shed 6 bases and J shed 4 bases, with 16 bases lying between them. CDR1 is SNHLY, CDR2 FYNNEI, per germline. CDR3 size: 15 residues. For the CDR3, the DNA is TGTGCCAGCAGGTACACGGCCAATGAGGGAAACACCATATATTTT. This codes for CASRYTANEGNTIYF.

This clonotype occurred many times. This chain joins TRBV28 and TRBJ2-5; D remains unclear. V shed 3 bases and J shed 4 bases, with 21 bases lying between them. The germline V gene has CDR1 MDHEN and CDR2 SYDVKM. The CDR3 spans 17 residues. CDR3: CASSFEIGSSMGETQYF. Written as DNA, the CDR3 is TGTGCCAGCAGTTTTGAAATCGGGTCCAGTATGGGAGAGACCCAGTACTTC.

This clonotype was seen at least ten times. The chain combines TRBV7-3 with TRBJ1-2, with D possibly being TRBD1 (5 bases). V was pared by 7 bases and J by 4 bases, with 13 bases between. There are 13 residues in the CDR3. Per the germline V gene, CDR1 is SGHTA and CDR2 is FQGTGA. The CDR3 region has the DNA TGTGCCAGCAATGGGGGTTCCGGCTATGGCTACACCTTC. This codes for CASNGGSGYGYTF.

This clonotype was seen at least ten times. The V gene is TRBV5-1, the J gene TRBJ1-2; D gene unclear. The CDR3 spans 14 residues. Germline V CDR1 and CDR2: SGHRS, YFSETQ. The germline V and J ends were trimmed by 4 bases and 3 bases, with 13 bases remaining between them. The CDR3 loop reads CASSPRGGDYGYTF. The DNA of the CDR3 is TGCGCCAGCAGCCCACGGGGTGGGGACTATGGCTACACCTTC.

This clonotype was recorded many times. The V and J genes are TRBV19 and TRBJ2-5, with 7 bases matching TRBD1. V trimming: 4 bases; J trimming: 5 bases; junction bases outside the gene matches: 10. The germline CDR1 and CDR2 sequences are LNHDA and SQIVND (reference sequence). The CDR3 is 15 amino acids. CDR3 coding DNA: TGTGCCAGTAGTACCGACAGGGCGGCGCGGGAGACCCAGTACTTC. This translates into CASSTDRAARETQYF.

This clonotype was detected many times. The genes are TRBV10-3 and TRBJ2-2; D possibly corresponds to TRBD2 (5 bases). This CDR3 comprises 15 residues. V was cut by 5 bases and J by 0 bases, with 10 bases left in between. Germline-derived CDR1 and CDR2 are ENHRY and SYGVKD. CDR3 protein: CAISRGDANTGELFF. The CDR3 region has the DNA TGTGCCATCAGTCGGGGAGACGCGAACACCGGGGAGCTGTTTTTT.

The chain employs TRBV20-1 and TRBJ2-7; perhaps TRBD2 as D (5 bases). Germline CDR1 and CDR2: DFQATT and SNEGSKA (reference sequence). There are 14 residues in the CDR3. V was trimmed by 0 bases and J by 6 bases, leaving 15 bases between them. This chain's CDR3 is CSARDSAALSEQYF. CDR3 nucleotide sequence: TGCAGTGCTAGAGATAGCGCAGCGCTCAGCGAGCAGTACTTC.

This clonotype was observed many times. V usage is TRBV4-1 and J usage is TRBJ1-1; 10 bases align to TRBD1. CDR3 length: 16 amino acids. Germline assignment: CDR1 MGHRA and CDR2 YSYEKL. J lost 1 base, V lost 4 bases, and 6 bases had no gene match. CDR3 region: CASSLWDRGRNTEAFF. The CDR3 DNA reads TGCGCCAGCAGCCTTTGGGACAGGGGAAGGAACACTGAAGCTTTCTTT.